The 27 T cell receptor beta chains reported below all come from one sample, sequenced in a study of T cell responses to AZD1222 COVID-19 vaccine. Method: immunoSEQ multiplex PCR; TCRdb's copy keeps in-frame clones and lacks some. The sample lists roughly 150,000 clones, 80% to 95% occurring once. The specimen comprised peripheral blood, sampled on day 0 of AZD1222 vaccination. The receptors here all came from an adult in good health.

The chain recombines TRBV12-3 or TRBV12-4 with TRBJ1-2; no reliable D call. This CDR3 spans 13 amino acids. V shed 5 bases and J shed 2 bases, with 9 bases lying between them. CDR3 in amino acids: CASSTYGNYGYTF. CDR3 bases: TGTGCCAGCAGTACGTACGGGAACTATGGCTACACCTTC.

CDR3 residues: CASSPTGGVGPDNSPLHF. As DNA, the CDR3 is TGTGCCAGCAGTCCGACAGGGGGCGTCGGCCCAGATAATTCACCCCTCCACTTT. This chain links TRBV28 with TRBJ1-6; TRBD1 agrees at 10 bases. V lost 5 bases to trimming and J lost 5 bases; unmatched junction nucleotides: 12. CDR1 and CDR2 from the germline V gene are MDHEN and SYDVKM. This CDR3 has 18 amino acids. Looking up the rest from reference TRBV28 and TRBJ1-6 gives the full variable domain: DVKVTQSSRYLVKRTGEKVFLECVQDMDHENMFWYRQDPGLGLRLIYFSYDVKMKEKGDIPEGYSVSREKKERFSLILESASTNQTSMYLCASSPTGGVGPDNSPLHFGNGTRLTVT.

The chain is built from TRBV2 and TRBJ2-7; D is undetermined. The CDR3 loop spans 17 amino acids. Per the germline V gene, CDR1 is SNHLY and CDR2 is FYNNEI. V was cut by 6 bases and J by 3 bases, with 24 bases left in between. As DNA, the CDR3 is TGTGCCAGCAGCCGTGGCCCCGGAACCCCTTCCGTCTACGAGCAGTACTTC. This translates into CASSRGPGTPSVYEQYF.

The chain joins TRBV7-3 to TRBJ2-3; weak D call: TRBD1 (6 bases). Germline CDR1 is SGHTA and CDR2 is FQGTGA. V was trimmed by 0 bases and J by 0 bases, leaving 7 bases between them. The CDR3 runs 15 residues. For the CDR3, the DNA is TGTGCCAGCAGCTTAACGGGACAAAGCACAGATACGCAGTATTTT. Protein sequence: CASSLTGQSTDTQYF. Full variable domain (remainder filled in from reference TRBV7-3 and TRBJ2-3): GAGVSQTPSNKVTEKGKYVELRCDPISGHTALYWYRQSLGQGPEFLIYFQGTGAADDSGLPNDRFFAVRPEGSVSTLKIQRTERGDSAVYLCASSLTGQSTDTQYFGPGTRLTVL.

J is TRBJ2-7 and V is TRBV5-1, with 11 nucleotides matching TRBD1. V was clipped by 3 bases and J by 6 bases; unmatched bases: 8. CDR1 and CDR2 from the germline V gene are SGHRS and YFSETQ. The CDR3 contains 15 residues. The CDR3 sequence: CASSSRDRGTPEQYF. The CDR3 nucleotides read TGCGCCAGCAGCTCCCGGGACAGGGGGACCCCCGAGCAGTACTTC.

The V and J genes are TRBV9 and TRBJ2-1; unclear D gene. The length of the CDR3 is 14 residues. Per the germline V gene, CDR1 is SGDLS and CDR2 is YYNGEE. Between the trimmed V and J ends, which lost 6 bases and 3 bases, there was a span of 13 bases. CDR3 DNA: TGTGCCAGCACCCTAGACCAGAACTACAATGAGCAGTTCTTC. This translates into CASTLDQNYNEQFF. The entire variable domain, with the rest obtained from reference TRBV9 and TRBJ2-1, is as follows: DSGVTQTPKHLITATGQRVTLRCSPRSGDLSVYWYQQSLDQGLQFLIQYYNGEERAKGNILERFSAQQFPDLHSELNLSSLELGDSALYFCASTLDQNYNEQFFGPGTRLTVL.

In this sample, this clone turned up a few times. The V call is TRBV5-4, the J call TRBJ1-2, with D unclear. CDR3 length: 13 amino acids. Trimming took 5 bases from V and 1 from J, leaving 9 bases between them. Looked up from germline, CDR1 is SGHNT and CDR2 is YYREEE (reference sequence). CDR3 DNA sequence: TGTGCCAGCAGGACGGGAGGTAACTATGGCTACACCTTC. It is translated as CASRTGGNYGYTF.

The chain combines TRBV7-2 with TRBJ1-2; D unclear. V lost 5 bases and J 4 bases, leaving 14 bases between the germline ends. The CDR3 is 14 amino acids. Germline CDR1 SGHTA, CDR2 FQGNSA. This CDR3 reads CASSGGRLLYGYTF. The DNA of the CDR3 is TGTGCCAGCAGCGGTGGCAGGTTACTCTATGGCTACACCTTC.

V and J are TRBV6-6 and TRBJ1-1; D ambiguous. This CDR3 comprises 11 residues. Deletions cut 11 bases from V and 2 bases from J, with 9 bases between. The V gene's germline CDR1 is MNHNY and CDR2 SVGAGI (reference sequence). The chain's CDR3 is CAVNVNTEAFF. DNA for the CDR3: TGTGCCGTCAACGTAAACACTGAAGCTTTCTTT.

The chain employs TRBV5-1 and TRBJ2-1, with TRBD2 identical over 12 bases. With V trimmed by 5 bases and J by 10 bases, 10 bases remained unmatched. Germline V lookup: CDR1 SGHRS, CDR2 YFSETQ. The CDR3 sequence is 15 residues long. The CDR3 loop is CASSSRTSGAEEQFF. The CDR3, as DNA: TGCGCCAGCAGTTCCAGGACTAGCGGGGCGGAAGAGCAGTTCTTC.

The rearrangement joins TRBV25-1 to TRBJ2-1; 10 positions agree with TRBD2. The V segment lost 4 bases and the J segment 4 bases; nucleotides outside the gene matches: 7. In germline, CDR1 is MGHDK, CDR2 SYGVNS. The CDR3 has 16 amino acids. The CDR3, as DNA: TGTGCCAGCAGTGGAGCGGGAGGGAGGGCTTACAATGAGCAGTTCTTC. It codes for CASSGAGGRAYNEQFF.

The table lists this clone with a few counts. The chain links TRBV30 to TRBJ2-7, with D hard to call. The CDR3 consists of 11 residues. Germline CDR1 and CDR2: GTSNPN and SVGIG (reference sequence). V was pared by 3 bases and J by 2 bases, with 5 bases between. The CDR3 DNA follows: TGTGCCTGGAGAACCGCCTACGAGCAGTACTTC. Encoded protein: CAWRTAYEQYF. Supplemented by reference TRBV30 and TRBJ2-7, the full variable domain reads SQTIHQWPATLVQPVGSPLSLECTVEGTSNPNLYWYRQAAGRGLQLLFYSVGIGQISSEVPQNLSASRPQDRQFILSSKKLLLSDSGFYLCAWRTAYEQYFGPGTRLTVT.

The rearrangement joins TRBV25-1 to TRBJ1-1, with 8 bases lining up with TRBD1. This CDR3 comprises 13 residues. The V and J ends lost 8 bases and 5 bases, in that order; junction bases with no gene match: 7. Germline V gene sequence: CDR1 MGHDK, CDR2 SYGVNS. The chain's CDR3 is CASHGQGGTEAFF. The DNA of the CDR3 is TGTGCCAGCCATGGACAGGGTGGGACTGAAGCTTTCTTT.

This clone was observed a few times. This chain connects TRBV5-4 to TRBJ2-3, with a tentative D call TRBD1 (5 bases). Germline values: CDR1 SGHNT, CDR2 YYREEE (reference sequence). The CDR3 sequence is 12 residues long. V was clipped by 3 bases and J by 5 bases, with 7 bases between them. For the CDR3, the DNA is TGTGCCAGCAGCTACCAGGGAGATACGCAGTATTTT. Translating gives CASSYQGDTQYF. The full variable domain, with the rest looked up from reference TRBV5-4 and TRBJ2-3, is ETGVTQSPTHLIKTRGQQVTLRCSSQSGHNTVSWYQQALGQGPQFIFQYYREEENGRGNFPPRFSGLQFPNYSSELNVNALELDDSALYLCASSYQGDTQYFGPGTRLTVL.

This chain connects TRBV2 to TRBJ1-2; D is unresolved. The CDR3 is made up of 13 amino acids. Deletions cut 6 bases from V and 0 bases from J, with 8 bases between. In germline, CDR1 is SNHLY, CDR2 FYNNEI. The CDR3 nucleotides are TGTGCCAGCAGCGCCCGGGCTAACTATGGCTACACCTTC. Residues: CASSARANYGYTF.

CDR3 DNA sequence: TGTGCCAGCAGCCCGAGAGAGATGAACACTGAAGCTTTCTTT. Its protein is CASSPREMNTEAFF. This rearrangement joins TRBV6-2 or TRBV6-3 to TRBJ1-1; D is ambiguous. V lost 6 bases to trimming and J lost 0 bases, with 11 bases between them. Germline assignment: CDR1 MNHEY and CDR2 SVGEGT. The CDR3 consists of 14 residues.

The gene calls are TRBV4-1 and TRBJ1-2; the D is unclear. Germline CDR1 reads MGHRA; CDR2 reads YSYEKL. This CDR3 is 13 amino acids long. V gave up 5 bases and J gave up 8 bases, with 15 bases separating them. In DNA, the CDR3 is TGCGCCAGCAGCTTTTCAGGTAGCCCAGGCTACACCTTC. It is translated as CASSFSGSPGYTF.

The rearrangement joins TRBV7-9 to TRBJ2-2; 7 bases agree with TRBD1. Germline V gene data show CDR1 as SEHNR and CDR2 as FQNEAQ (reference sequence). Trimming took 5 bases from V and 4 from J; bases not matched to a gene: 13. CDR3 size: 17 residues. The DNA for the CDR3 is TGTGCCAGCAGCCCACAACCTCGACAGGGAAGCACCGGGGAGCTGTTTTTT. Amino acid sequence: CASSPQPRQGSTGELFF.

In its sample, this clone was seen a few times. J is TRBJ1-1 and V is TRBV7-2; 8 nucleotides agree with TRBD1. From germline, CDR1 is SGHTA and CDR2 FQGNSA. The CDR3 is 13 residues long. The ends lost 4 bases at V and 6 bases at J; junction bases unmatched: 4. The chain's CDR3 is CASSYRGVAEAFF. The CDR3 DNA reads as TGTGCCAGCAGCTACAGGGGGGTGGCTGAAGCTTTCTTT.

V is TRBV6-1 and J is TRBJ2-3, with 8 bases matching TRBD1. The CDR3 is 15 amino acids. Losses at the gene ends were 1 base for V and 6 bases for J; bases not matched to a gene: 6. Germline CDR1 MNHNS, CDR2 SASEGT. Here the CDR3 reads CASSEVPGQGDTQYF. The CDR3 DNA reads TGTGCCAGCAGTGAAGTCCCCGGACAGGGCGATACGCAGTATTTT.

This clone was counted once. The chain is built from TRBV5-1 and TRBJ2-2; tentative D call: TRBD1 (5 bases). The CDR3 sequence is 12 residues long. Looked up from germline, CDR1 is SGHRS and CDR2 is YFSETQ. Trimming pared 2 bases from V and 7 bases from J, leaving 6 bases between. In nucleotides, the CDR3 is TGCGCCAGCAGCTTAGACAGCGGGGAGCTGTTTTTT. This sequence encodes CASSLDSGELFF.

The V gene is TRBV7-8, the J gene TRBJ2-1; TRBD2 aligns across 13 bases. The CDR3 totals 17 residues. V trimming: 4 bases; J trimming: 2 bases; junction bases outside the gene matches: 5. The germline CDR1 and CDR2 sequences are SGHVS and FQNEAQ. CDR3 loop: CASSSSGLAGAYNEQFF. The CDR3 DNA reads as TGTGCCAGCAGCTCCTCCGGACTAGCGGGGGCCTACAATGAGCAGTTCTTC.

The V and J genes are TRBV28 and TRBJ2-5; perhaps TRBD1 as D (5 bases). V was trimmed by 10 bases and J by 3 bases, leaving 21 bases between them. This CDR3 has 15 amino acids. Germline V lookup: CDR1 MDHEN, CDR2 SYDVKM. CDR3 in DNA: TGTGCCACCACCCGTGCTGGGGCAGGAAAAGAGACCCAGTACTTC. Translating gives CATTRAGAGKETQYF.

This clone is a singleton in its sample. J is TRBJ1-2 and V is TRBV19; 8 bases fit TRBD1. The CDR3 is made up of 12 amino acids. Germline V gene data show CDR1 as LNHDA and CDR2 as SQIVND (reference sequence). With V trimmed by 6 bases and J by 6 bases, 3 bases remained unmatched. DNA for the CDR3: TGTGCCAGTAGCCCAGGGGGCAATGGCTACACCTTC. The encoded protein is CASSPGGNGYTF.

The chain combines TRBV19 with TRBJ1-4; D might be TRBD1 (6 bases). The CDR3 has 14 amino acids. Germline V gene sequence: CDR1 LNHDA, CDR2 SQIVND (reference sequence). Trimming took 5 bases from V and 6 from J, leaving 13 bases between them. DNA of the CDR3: TGTGCCAGTAGTGAGGACAGTATGGATGAAAAACTGTTTTTT. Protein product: CASSEDSMDEKLFF. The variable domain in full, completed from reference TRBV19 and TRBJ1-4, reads DGGITQSPKYLFRKEGQNVTLSCEQNLNHDAMYWYRQDPGQGLRLIYYSQIVNDFQKGDIAEGYSVSREKKESFPLTVTSAQKNPTAFYLCASSEDSMDEKLFFGSGTQLSVL.

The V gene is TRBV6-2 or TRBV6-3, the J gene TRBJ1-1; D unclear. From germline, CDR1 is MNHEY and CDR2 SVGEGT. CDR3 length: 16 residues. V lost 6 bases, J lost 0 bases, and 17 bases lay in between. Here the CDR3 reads CASSPSTESVNTEAFF. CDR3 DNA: TGTGCCAGCAGCCCTAGTACTGAGAGCGTGAACACTGAAGCTTTCTTT.

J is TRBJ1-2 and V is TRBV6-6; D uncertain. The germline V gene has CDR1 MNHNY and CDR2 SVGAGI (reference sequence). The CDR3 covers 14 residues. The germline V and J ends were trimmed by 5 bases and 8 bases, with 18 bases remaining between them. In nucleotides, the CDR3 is TGTGCCAGCAGTCCGGACCCTATCTGGCCCGGCTACACCTTC. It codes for CASSPDPIWPGYTF.